Each of the 27 T cell receptor beta chains below was sequenced from the same sample in a study of cytomegalovirus exposure and HLA in healthy donors. The primer mix had 60 Vbeta and 13 Jbeta primers. The method was immunoSEQ multiplex PCR; TCRdb's version includes in-frame clones alone and lacks a portion of them. The top ten clones hold 1.5% to 2% of a sample with fewer than 200,000 clones, roughly 80% of them seen once. Sequenced input: PBMCs. All receptors come from a woman between 18 and 30 years old in good health and CMV-seronegative.

CDR3 DNA: TGTGCCAGCAGTGAAGCCGGGACTAGCGGCTCCTACGAGCAGTACGTC. Its translation is CASSEAGTSGSYEQYV. The V call is TRBV6-1, the J call TRBJ2-7, with 11 positions matching TRBD2. The junction had 1 base not matched to a gene; V was cut back by 0 bases and J by 0 bases. The CDR3 covers 16 residues. CDR1 is MNHNS, CDR2 SASEGT, per germline.

About this clone: Sequence at one end of the junction differs from germline and may be a read error. The V call is TRBV10-3, the J call TRBJ2-1; 9 nucleotides line up with TRBD1. The CDR3 length is 14 residues. CDR1 and CDR2 from the germline V gene are ENHRY and SYGVKD. This CDR3 is CAISTGGSNNEQFF. CDR3 sequence (DNA): TGTGCCATCAGTACAGGGGGCTCCAACAATGAGCAGTTCTTC.

The chain has TRBV11-2 and TRBJ2-1, with TRBD2 matching 8 bases. Germline V gene data show CDR1 as SGHAT and CDR2 as FQNNGV. The CDR3 length is 18 residues. With V trimmed by 1 base and J by 6 bases, 14 bases remained unmatched. The CDR3 protein is CASSLGTSGSRHGNEQFF. The CDR3 coding sequence is TGTGCCAGCAGCTTAGGGACGAGCGGGAGCCGTCACGGCAATGAGCAGTTCTTC.

This clone was counted once. The genes are TRBV11-2 and TRBJ2-5; D not certain. Per the germline V gene, CDR1 is SGHAT and CDR2 is FQNNGV. V lost 1 base and J lost 5, with 14 bases in between. The CDR3 is 15 residues long. The CDR3 region is CASSLASAARETQYF. In DNA, the CDR3 is TGTGCCAGCAGCTTAGCTTCGGCGGCCCGGGAGACCCAGTACTTC.

The CDR3 loop is CASYDPGGWGRGYTF. The CDR3 nucleotides read TGTGCCAGCTACGACCCAGGGGGATGGGGGCGAGGCTACACCTTC. The chain has TRBV2 and TRBJ1-2; 7 nucleotides match TRBD1. This CDR3 is 15 amino acids long. V was clipped by 8 bases and J by 8 bases; unmatched bases: 17. Germline loops: CDR1 SNHLY, CDR2 FYNNEI.

V is TRBV4-3 and J is TRBJ2-3; TRBD2 agrees at 9 bases. The CDR3 sequence is 17 residues long. J was trimmed by 3 bases and V by 4 bases; bases with no gene match: 11. Germline V gene lookup returns CDR1 LGHNA and CDR2 YSLEER. DNA of the CDR3: TGCGCCAGCAGCCTCCAAGCGGGGGGAGGGGGAACAGATACGCAGTATTTT. Translating it yields CASSLQAGGGGTDTQYF.

This clone was detected only once. The chain employs TRBV19 and TRBJ2-1; D may be TRBD2 (6 bases). From germline, CDR1 is LNHDA and CDR2 SQIVND (reference sequence). This CDR3 spans 17 amino acids. V lost 4 bases, J lost 0 bases, and 16 bases lay in between. CDR3 residues: CASSTTREPSSYNEQFF. The CDR3 DNA reads TGTGCCAGTAGTACCACACGGGAGCCGAGCTCCTACAATGAGCAGTTCTTC.

This clone has a single count. The genes are TRBV15 and TRBJ1-5, with 9 bases identical to TRBD1. Germline CDR1 is LNHNV and CDR2 is YYDKDF (reference sequence). V lost 6 bases to trimming and J lost 3 bases; unmatched junction nucleotides: 3. The CDR3 contains 14 residues. The CDR3 loop is CATSRTGDNQPQHF. DNA of the CDR3: TGTGCCACCAGTAGGACAGGGGACAATCAGCCCCAGCATTTT.

The genes are TRBV5-1 and TRBJ2-5; 8 bases match TRBD1. The J call may be incorrect, as the DNA end agrees better with TRBJ2-7. CDR3 length equals 14 residues. Per germline, CDR1 SGHRS and CDR2 YFSETQ. CDR3 loop: CASNRQGRSDEQYF. The CDR3 DNA is TGCGCCAGCAATAGACAGGGGCGTTCGGACGAGCAGTACTTC.

The table lists this clone with a count of one. This chain connects TRBV10-2 to TRBJ2-1, with 7 bases lining up with TRBD1. CDR1 and CDR2 (germline): WSHSY, SAAADI. V shed 6 bases and J 1 base; nucleotides not matched to a gene: 3. The CDR3 sequence is 14 residues long. CDR3 protein: CASSGQVSYNEQFF. Written as DNA, the CDR3 is TGCGCCAGCAGCGGACAGGTGTCCTACAATGAGCAGTTCTTC.

The gene calls are TRBV18 and TRBJ1-4; tentatively, D is TRBD1 (5 bases). CDR1 KGHSH and CDR2 LQKENI come from the germline V gene. V was cut by 3 bases and J by 8 bases, with 7 bases left in between. This CDR3 has 12 residues. Here the CDR3 reads CASSPKGEKLFF. In nucleotides, the CDR3 is TGTGCCAGCTCACCGAAGGGGGAAAAACTGTTTTTT.

The V call is TRBV21-1, the J call TRBJ2-7; TRBD1 was called by the table and not checked on the DNA. TRBV21-1 is labeled a pseudogene. The CDR3 runs to 16 residues. The CDR3 DNA sequence: TGTGCCAGCAGCTCCCAGCTCCTATACAGGGTCGGGGAGCAGTACGTC. Translating gives CASSSQLLYRVGEQYV.

There are a few counts of this clone. CDR3 nucleotides: TGCGCCAGCAGCCAGGAACACAGGGGTGGTGAAAAACTGTTTTTT. Its protein is CASSQEHRGGEKLFF. The chain carries TRBV4-3 and TRBJ1-4, with 7 bases aligning to TRBD1. Germline values: CDR1 LGHNA, CDR2 YSLEER. This CDR3 is built from 15 residues. The junction had 8 bases not matched to a gene; V was cut back by 3 bases and J by 7 bases.

This clone was detected only a few times. This chain uses TRBV4-3 with TRBJ2-1; 7 positions match TRBD2. V lost 3 bases and J lost 5; bases outside the gene matches: 4. The CDR3 totals 14 residues. CDR1 and CDR2 (germline): LGHNA, YSLEER. CDR3 DNA sequence: TGCGCCAGCAGCCACTCCGGGACTAACAATGAGCAGTTCTTC. As protein: CASSHSGTNNEQFF.

This sequence joins TRBV7-9 and TRBJ2-1, with D possibly TRBD2 on 6 matching bases. The CDR3 contains 14 residues. The V gene's germline CDR1 is SEHNR and CDR2 FQNEAQ (reference sequence). With 6 bases removed from V and 6 bases from J, the gap between germline ends came to 15 bases. This CDR3 is CASSSGTPLNEQFF. CDR3 in DNA: TGTGCCAGCAGTTCCGGGACTCCGCTCAATGAGCAGTTCTTC.

In the case of this clone: Sequence at one end of the junction differs from germline and may be a read error. The rearrangement uses TRBV7-9 and TRBJ2-7, with 10 bases identical to TRBD1. This CDR3 has 15 amino acids. Germline CDR1 reads SEHNR; CDR2 reads FQNEAQ (reference sequence). CDR3 in amino acids: CSSSSADRGYYEQYF. The CDR3 coding sequence is TGTTCCAGCAGCTCAGCGGACAGGGGGTACTACGAGCAGTACTTC.

This chain uses TRBV15 with TRBJ2-1, with 7 bases that match TRBD2. The CDR3 totals 15 residues. Germline V CDR1 and CDR2: LNHNV, YYDKDF (reference sequence). The V gene end was trimmed by 3 bases and the J gene end by 6 bases; junction bases not matched to a gene: 8. Here the CDR3 reads CATSRGRSGVNEQFF. As DNA, the CDR3 is TGTGCCACCAGCAGGGGAAGGAGCGGGGTCAATGAGCAGTTCTTC. Variable domain in full (rest from reference TRBV15 and TRBJ2-1): DAMVIQNPRYQVTQFGKPVTLSCSQTLNHNVMYWYQQKSSQAPKLLFHYYDKDFNNEADTPDNFQSRRPNTSFCFLDIRSPGLGDTAMYLCATSRGRSGVNEQFFGPGTRLTVL.

The chain employs TRBV28 and TRBJ1-2; TRBD1 matches at 7 bases. In germline, CDR1 is MDHEN, CDR2 SYDVKM. Unmatched junction bases numbered 11, after V lost 6 bases and J lost 7 bases. The CDR3 totals 14 residues. CDR3 bases: TGTGCCAGCAGCCTGCGGACAGGCAGGAGTGGCTACACCTTC. Its protein is CASSLRTGRSGYTF.

V usage is TRBV9 and J usage is TRBJ2-5; possibly TRBD2 for D (6 bases). The CDR3 is 18 residues long. V lost 0 bases and J lost 4, with 22 bases in between. Germline V gene data show CDR1 as SGDLS and CDR2 as YYNGEE. The CDR3 nucleotides read TGTGCCAGCAGCGTAGCTCGGACTAACCTAAGTGTGCTAGAGACCCAGTACTTC. Its translation is CASSVARTNLSVLETQYF.

V gene TRBV7-2 combines with J gene TRBJ2-3; D may be TRBD2 (5 bases). Trimming removed 4 bases at V and 0 bases at J, with 17 bases between. CDR3 length: 17 residues. Germline values: CDR1 SGHTA, CDR2 FQGNSA. The CDR3: CASSWTAPSGSTDTQYF. DNA of the CDR3: TGTGCCAGCAGCTGGACGGCCCCCAGCGGTAGCACAGATACGCAGTATTTT. Filled out from reference TRBV7-2 and TRBJ2-3, the complete variable domain reads GAGVSQSPSNKVTEKGKDVELRCDPISGHTALYWYRQSLGQGLEFLIYFQGNSAPDKSGLPSDRFSAERTGGSVSTLTIQRTQQEDSAVYLCASSWTAPSGSTDTQYFGPGTRLTVL.

The chain is built from TRBV6-5 and TRBJ2-2; possible D gene TRBD2, 6 bases. This CDR3 is built from 15 residues. From germline, CDR1 is MNHEY and CDR2 SVGAGI. Trimming shortened V by 4 bases and J by 1 base, and 10 bases separated the two germline ends. The CDR3 protein is CASSSPGRNTGELFF. CDR3 nucleotides: TGTGCCAGCAGTTCCCCCGGGAGGAACACCGGGGAGCTGTTTTTT.

V and J are TRBV11-2 and TRBJ2-6; perhaps TRBD2 as D (5 bases). Trimming removed 1 base from V and 2 bases from J, with 9 bases in between. Germline V gene data show CDR1 as SGHAT and CDR2 as FQNNGV. CDR3 size: 16 residues. The CDR3 here is CASSLARVPGANVLTF. As DNA, the CDR3 is TGTGCCAGCAGCTTAGCGAGGGTACCTGGGGCCAACGTCCTGACTTTC.

The chain uses TRBV30 and TRBJ2-7; 7 positions match TRBD1. The CDR3 loop spans 13 amino acids. Germline V gives CDR1 GTSNPN, CDR2 SVGIG (reference sequence). V shed 4 bases and J 6 bases; nucleotides not matched to a gene: 9. This CDR3 reads CAWKSGRTGEQYF. CDR3 bases: TGTGCCTGGAAATCGGGGCGGACAGGCGAGCAGTACTTC.

The chain uses TRBV7-8 and TRBJ2-4; 7 nucleotides line up with TRBD1. This CDR3 is 14 amino acids long. Germline-derived CDR1 and CDR2 are SGHVS and FQNEAQ. After removal of 5 bases from V and 5 bases from J, the junction contained 6 bases not matched to a gene. CDR3: CASSIGTAQNIQYF. The CDR3 bases are TGTGCCAGCAGCATAGGGACAGCTCAAAACATTCAGTACTTC.

V is TRBV11-2 and J is TRBJ2-2; 7 nucleotides line up with TRBD2. The CDR3 runs 16 residues. Trimming removed 6 bases from V and 6 bases from J; junction bases left unmatched: 13. Per the germline V gene, CDR1 is SGHAT and CDR2 is FQNNGV. The CDR3 DNA is TGTGCCAGCAGACACCTTAATCCGGGGGGTGCCGGGGAGCTGTTTTTT. It translates to CASRHLNPGGAGELFF.

The V and J genes are TRBV28 and TRBJ1-5, with 7 bases matching TRBD1. Trimming removed 4 bases from V and 5 bases from J; junction bases left unmatched: 5. CDR1 and CDR2 (germline): MDHEN, SYDVKM. The CDR3 is 14 residues long. DNA of the CDR3: TGTGCCAGCAGTTACAGGGGCAACCATCAGCCCCAGCATTTT. Translating gives CASSYRGNHQPQHF.

This chain connects TRBV28 to TRBJ2-1; D ambiguous. Trimming pared 6 bases from V and 5 bases from J, leaving 20 bases between. This CDR3 region has 16 residues. The V gene's germline CDR1 is MDHEN and CDR2 SYDVKM. The CDR3: CASSSPARDPHNEQFF. The CDR3 nucleotides read TGTGCCAGCAGCTCCCCGGCTAGAGATCCCCACAATGAGCAGTTCTTC.